This T cell receptor beta chain is drawn from a study of molecular identifiers for immune sequencing clone quantification (dated by TCRdb to the late 2010s). Study-wide context: In a replicate experiment, RNA from about 21,000 or 97,000 naive CD8 T cells was split into five aliquots, four of which were sequenced. CD8 T cells were used in a methods study to benchmark molecular-identifier clustering-based TCR repertoire sequencing (MIDCIRS) and TCR RNA copy counting. The study at large found these results: Spiked-in Jurkat TCR RNA equal to a single cell's worth was reported to be detectable even within one million naive CD8 T cells. Highly expanded clone sizes could be underestimated because identical TCR molecules may share a barcode. Clones above 20 RNA copies held over 97% of molecules in CMV-specific effector cells but under 1% in naive cells. About 2.9 recovered TCR RNA copies per cell were obtained by modeling, versus roughly 10 by digital PCR, implying a capture efficiency of roughly 32%. Spiked-in Jurkat TCR RNA (approximately 10 copies' worth), which is not part of the donor repertoire, was contained in the naive libraries. When barcode sub-clustering was omitted, TCR diversity was inflated by chimeric consensus sequences, with chimeras reaching as high as 47%.

Unmatched junction bases come to 5, with V trimmed by 0 bases and J by 7 bases. The CDR3, cysteine through phenylalanine, is 15 amino acids long. The sequence is cut down to CDR3 DNA, 45 bases in frame from base 1. The germline V gene yields MNHEY for CDR1 and SVGEGT for CDR2. The table lists this clonotype with many counts. It lacks a known antigen. No much larger clonotype is one base removed from it; base qualities were not supplied. Libraries of naive CD8 T cells were built from around 20,000 to 1,000,000 sorted cells, with 10%, 30% or 50% of the purified RNA used. On a BD FACSAria II, naive CD8 T cells were FACS-sorted as CD8+CD4-CCR7+CD45RA+ and collected into RLT Plus buffer. To test detection sensitivity, Jurkat RNA equal to approximately ten TCR copies was added to samples of about 20,000-1,100,000 naive CD8 T cells. Enrichment of CD8 T cells was done with RosetteSep CD8+ T Cell Enrichment Cocktail plus Ficoll-Paque, and ACK red cell lysis came afterward.

Library creation used PCR. Sequencer: NextSeq 500. Bulk TCR libraries were made following a previously described method, with the TCR primers given in Table S5. The Qiagen AllPrep DNA/RNA kit was used to purify total RNA. Reads from multiple sequencing runs of the same library were pooled before analysis. The original methods were these. Reads were retained only if an exact TCR constant sequence was present, and the retained reads were trimmed to 150 nt and grouped according to their 12-nt molecular barcodes. Reads within each barcode group were sub-clustered using a 15% Levenshtein threshold, and quality-weighted consensus sequences were constructed for each RNA molecule. Non-functional sequences were removed, as were lower-count sequences one edit away from another. Based on fitting two negative binomial distributions, any barcode sub-cluster with under 20% of the maximum read count was discarded. In TCRdb, the public reads were trimmed at Q25 with fastp and aligned with MiXCR, with productive beta chains retained. Duplicate CDR3 protein sequences are folded into a single record with the most common DNA and genes. What appears here as the V and J calls and clone size reflects TCRdb's work, not the paper's. Present in this sample are more than 550,000 distinct CDR3 sequences, around 25% of which were seen just once. 0.7% to 0.95% of the sample belongs to the ten largest clones.

The material sequenced was naive CD8+ T cells from blood, with Jurkat cell RNA spiked in. Reading the label with the study, this specimen's cell subset or site is: FACS-sorted CD8+CD4-CCR7+CD45RA+ naive T cells. This receptor chain uses TRBV6-2 or TRBV6-3 and TRBJ1-5; 8 of the junction bases match TRBD1. This clonotype was sampled from a human donor in good health. Some libraries in this study had Jurkat cell RNA spiked in. The nucleotide sequence reads TGTGCCAGCAGTTACTCCCAGGGGGCAGGGCAGCCCCAGCATTTT. It specifies CASSYSQGAGQPQHF.